These T cell receptor beta chains were read from a single sample in a study of coeliac disease. The table came from immunoSEQ multiplex PCR; TCRdb's copy has only in-frame clones and leaves some out. Of about 9,400 clones listed, roughly 67% were seen once; the top ten hold around 20%. The material sequenced was lamina propria lymphocytes from the gut. All receptors derive from a woman aged 60-70 years with celiac disease. Each CDR3 is given without its conserved first and last residue. Fields, in order: clone size, V gene, J gene, CDR3 protein. The size field is filled for only some rows; it gives once, few, many or a size class.

>.|TRBV28|TRBJ2-7
ASTPLTGAYEQY
>.|TRBV18|TRBJ1-2
ASSPTDRGPGYGYT
>.|TRBV6-5|TRBJ2-7
ASSLGQSYEQY
>.|TRBV7-3|TRBJ2-2
ASSLGGGNTGELF
>.|TRBV7-7|TRBJ2-5
ASSLGDRGQETQY
>.|TRBV11-2|TRBJ2-4
ASSLEPSGGAKNIQY
>.|TRBV9|TRBJ2-6
ASSFGHRGGSGANVLT
>.|TRBV4-1|TRBJ2-2
ASSQGSREAGELF
>.|TRBV4-1|TRBJ2-2
ASSLGRQTGELF
>.|TRBV5-1|TRBJ2-3
ASSLGTGPADTQY
>.|TRBV18|TRBJ2-3
ASSPPVPCTDTQY
>.|TRBV19|TRBJ2-7
ASEGESYEQY
>.|TRBV5-8|TRBJ1-4
ASSLGGDNEKLF
>.|TRBV10-3|TRBJ2-2
AISVSGTVGELF
>.|TRBV18|TRBJ2-5
ASSPLPPGGAEETQY
>few|TRBV4-2|TRBJ2-3
ASSQDRAGYTDTQY
>.|TRBV2|TRBJ2-7
ASTVFQDSLTYEQY
>.|TRBV19|TRBJ2-7
ASSISDARGEQY
>.|TRBV7-3|TRBJ2-2
ASSFQGGTGELF
>.|TRBV7-9|TRBJ1-2
ASSHGQTRYGYT